These 31 T cell receptor beta chains share one sample of origin, sequenced in a study of T cell responses to AZD1222 COVID-19 vaccine. Assay: immunoSEQ multiplex PCR; the TCRdb copy retains only in-frame clones and omits some. The table has approximately 100,000 clones, 85% seen once. Sample: peripheral blood, taken 28 days after the second AZD1222 dose. The receptors here all came from an adult who received the AZD1222 COVID-19 vaccine.

This chain connects TRBV5-1 to TRBJ2-7, with D uncertain. Germline-derived CDR1 and CDR2 are SGHRS and YFSETQ. CDR3 size: 14 residues. Trimming pared 2 bases from V and 5 bases from J, leaving 14 bases between. The CDR3 protein is CASSLLPGQNEQYF. The CDR3 region has the DNA TGCGCCAGCAGCTTACTGCCAGGTCAGAACGAGCAGTACTTC.

This rearrangement joins TRBV6-5 to TRBJ2-7, with TRBD2 as a possible D gene (5 bases). V was shortened by 0 bases and J by 1 base, with 10 bases between the two germline ends. The CDR3 is 15 residues long. CDR1 and CDR2 (germline): MNHEY, SVGAGI. The CDR3 coding sequence is TGTGCCAGCAGTTACTCGGAGCCGGGGTCCTACGAGCAGTACTTC. It encodes CASSYSEPGSYEQYF.

The chain joins TRBV7-6 to TRBJ2-3, with TRBD2 matching over 14 bases. Trimming at V came to 0 bases and at J to 3 bases, leaving 11 bases not matched to a gene. The CDR3 loop spans 20 amino acids. Germline V lookup: CDR1 SGHVS, CDR2 FNYEAQ. In nucleotides, the CDR3 is TGTGCCAGCAGCTTAGCGTGGGGGACTAGCGGGGGAGAGGGGACAGATACGCAGTATTTT. Protein sequence: CASSLAWGTSGGEGTDTQYF.

The rearrangement links TRBV13 to TRBJ2-1; 7 nucleotides match TRBD1. CDR3 length equals 15 residues. The trim removed 4 bases at V and 4 bases at J, leaving 7 bases unmatched. Germline V gene sequence: CDR1 PRHDT, CDR2 FYEKMQ (reference sequence). Here the CDR3 reads CASSYGTAAYNEQFF. The CDR3 coding sequence is TGTGCCAGCAGCTATGGGACAGCGGCTTACAATGAGCAGTTCTTC.

V is TRBV28 and J is TRBJ2-7; 9 nucleotides line up with TRBD1. This CDR3 is 15 amino acids long. Germline V gene sequence: CDR1 MDHEN, CDR2 SYDVKM. V lost 5 bases and J lost 5; bases outside the gene matches: 10. The CDR3 region is CASSTKQGAKNEQYF. For the CDR3, the DNA is TGTGCCAGCAGTACTAAACAGGGGGCGAAAAACGAGCAGTACTTC.

J is TRBJ1-1 and V is TRBV7-9, with D perhaps matching TRBD1 (5 bases). Trimming left V 6 bases short and J 3 bases short, with 11 bases between. Germline V gene sequence: CDR1 SEHNR, CDR2 FQNEAQ (reference sequence). CDR3 length: 13 residues. CDR3 DNA: TGTGCCAGCAGATCAGACAGCTACACTGAAGCTTTCTTT. Translation gives CASRSDSYTEAFF.

This chain links TRBV19 with TRBJ2-3; D remains unclear. The CDR3 is 17 residues long. Trimming removed 6 bases from V and 1 base from J, with 20 bases in between. Germline CDR1 and CDR2: LNHDA and SQIVND (reference sequence). CDR3 protein: CASSLGFSQLGTDTQYF. CDR3 DNA: TGTGCCAGTAGCCTCGGCTTTTCCCAACTTGGCACAGATACGCAGTATTTT.

This clone appeared a few times. This rearrangement joins TRBV27 to TRBJ2-7; TRBD2 matches 14 bases. CDR1 is MNHEY, CDR2 SMNVEV, per germline (reference sequence). The CDR3 covers 16 residues. V lost 6 bases to trimming and J lost 4 bases; unmatched junction nucleotides: 8. CDR3 coding DNA: TGTGCCAGCAGGGGACTAGCGGGAGTGAGCCCTTACGAGCAGTACTTC. It encodes CASRGLAGVSPYEQYF.

The chain carries TRBV7-2 and TRBJ1-1; D not certain. The germline CDR1 and CDR2 sequences are SGHTA and FQGNSA. Trimming removed 1 base at V and 1 base at J, with 10 bases between. This CDR3 region has 15 residues. The CDR3 region has the DNA TGTGCCAGCAGCTTAGATCGCAGTAAGAACACTGAAGCTTTCTTT. Its protein product is CASSLDRSKNTEAFF.

This chain links TRBV4-2 with TRBJ2-3; tentative D call: TRBD1 (6 bases). In germline, CDR1 is LGHNA, CDR2 YNFKEQ. CDR3 size: 20 residues. V lost 0 bases to trimming and J lost 1 base, with 23 bases between them. The CDR3 DNA follows: TGTGCCAGCAGCCAAGATAGGGGGATAGCGCCGAAATTGGGCACAGATACGCAGTATTTT. As protein: CASSQDRGIAPKLGTDTQYF.

This clone was found once. CDR3 loop: CAWSVPGGTEAFF. The CDR3 DNA sequence: TGTGCCTGGAGTGTACCTGGGGGCACTGAAGCTTTCTTT. The chain links TRBV30 to TRBJ1-1, with D maybe TRBD1 (5 bases). V was pared by 0 bases and J by 4 bases, with 9 bases between. Germline V gene sequence: CDR1 GTSNPN, CDR2 SVGIG (reference sequence). The CDR3 is 13 residues long.

This clone came up once. The rearrangement links TRBV5-1 to TRBJ1-1, with 9 nucleotides matching TRBD1. The V and J ends lost 4 bases and 5 bases, in that order; junction bases with no gene match: 3. The CDR3 is 13 amino acids. CDR1 is SGHRS, CDR2 YFSETQ, per germline. The DNA of the CDR3 is TGCGCCAGCAGCGACAGGGGGAGGACTGAAGCTTTCTTT. Encoded protein: CASSDRGRTEAFF.

The J gene is TRBJ1-2, the V gene TRBV13; D remains unclear. With 1 base removed from V and 1 base from J, the gap between germline ends came to 13 bases. Germline CDR1 is PRHDT and CDR2 is FYEKMQ (reference sequence). The CDR3 is 16 residues long. The CDR3 sequence: CASSLVRGRGNYGYTF. DNA of the CDR3: TGTGCCAGCAGCTTAGTGCGGGGTCGGGGTAACTATGGCTACACCTTC.

This sequence joins TRBV6-5 and TRBJ2-7; 8 nucleotides align to TRBD2. CDR3 length: 14 amino acids. Germline lookup yields CDR1 MNHEY and CDR2 SVGAGI. Germline trimming cut 5 bases from V and 1 base from J; bases unmatched to any gene: 4. The CDR3 reads CASSRGGRSYEQYF. CDR3 DNA sequence: TGTGCCAGCAGTCGCGGGGGGCGGTCCTACGAGCAGTACTTC.

The chain is built from TRBV19 and TRBJ1-5; 10 bases map to TRBD1. The V segment lost 5 bases and the J segment 0 bases; nucleotides outside the gene matches: 10. The CDR3 extends over 18 amino acids. Germline V gene sequence: CDR1 LNHDA, CDR2 SQIVND (reference sequence). This CDR3 is CASSLGRQGAYSNQPQHF. The CDR3 coding sequence is TGTGCCAGTAGTCTTGGGAGACAGGGGGCATATAGCAATCAGCCCCAGCATTTT.

The rearrangement uses TRBV5-1 and TRBJ1-1; D might be TRBD1 (6 bases). Trimming left V 4 bases short and J 5 bases short, with 9 bases between. Germline V gene sequence: CDR1 SGHRS, CDR2 YFSETQ. The CDR3 is 12 residues long. CDR3 residues: CASSGGGTEAFF. CDR3 DNA sequence: TGCGCCAGCAGCGGAGGGGGTACTGAAGCTTTCTTT.

The chain combines TRBV5-4 with TRBJ1-3; 9 bases align to TRBD1. Losses at the gene ends were 4 bases for V and 4 bases for J; bases not matched to a gene: 6. The CDR3 consists of 15 residues. In germline, CDR1 is SGHNT, CDR2 YYREEE (reference sequence). CDR3 residues: CASSLDRGVGNTIYF. The DNA of the CDR3 is TGTGCCAGCAGCCTGGACAGGGGAGTGGGAAACACCATATATTTT. Full variable domain (rest looked up from reference TRBV5-4 and TRBJ1-3): ETGVTQSPTHLIKTRGQQVTLRCSSQSGHNTVSWYQQALGQGPQFIFQYYREEENGRGNFPPRFSGLQFPNYSSELNVNALELDDSALYLCASSLDRGVGNTIYFGEGSWLTVV.

This chain links TRBV6-5 with TRBJ1-1; no reliable D call. V was clipped by 2 bases and J by 0 bases, with 10 bases between them. This CDR3 is 15 amino acids long. Germline CDR1 reads MNHEY; CDR2 reads SVGAGI. The CDR3 protein is CASSYIGPLNTEAFF. In DNA form, the CDR3 reads TGTGCCAGCAGTTACATAGGGCCTTTGAACACTGAAGCTTTCTTT.

J is TRBJ2-2 and V is TRBV7-2; a weak D match, TRBD1 (6 bases). The CDR3 covers 16 residues. V was shortened by 2 bases and J by 6 bases, with 16 bases between the two germline ends. Germline CDR1 is SGHTA and CDR2 is FQGNSA. This chain's CDR3 is CASSLSVSRGSGELFF. CDR3 DNA: TGTGCCAGCAGCTTATCCGTCAGCAGGGGCTCCGGGGAGCTGTTTTTT.

The chain couples TRBV27 to TRBJ2-1; D is possibly TRBD1 (6 bases). This CDR3 spans 17 amino acids. V gave up 8 bases and J gave up 1 base, with 21 bases separating them. Germline V gives CDR1 MNHEY, CDR2 SMNVEV (reference sequence). CDR3 in DNA: TGTGCCAGCGCGAGTAGGGTGGACAGTTTATCCTACAATGAGCAGTTCTTC. Amino acid sequence: CASASRVDSLSYNEQFF.

The V and J genes are TRBV7-2 and TRBJ1-5, with unresolved D. In germline, CDR1 is SGHTA, CDR2 FQGNSA. CDR3 length: 13 residues. Trimming removed 5 bases from V and 6 bases from J, with 11 bases in between. The CDR3: CASSAASSQPQHF. CDR3 nucleotide sequence: TGTGCCAGCAGCGCCGCGTCAAGTCAGCCCCAGCATTTT.

The CDR3 loop is CASSATSGRGTGELFF. The CDR3 nucleotides read TGTGCCAGCAGCGCGACTAGCGGGAGAGGAACCGGGGAGCTGTTTTTT. This rearrangement joins TRBV9 to TRBJ2-2; 12 nucleotides align to TRBD2. CDR3 length equals 16 residues. V shed 3 bases and J 5 bases; nucleotides not matched to a gene: 5. Germline V gene data show CDR1 as SGDLS and CDR2 as YYNGEE.

The V and J genes are TRBV9 and TRBJ2-1, with 10 positions matching TRBD2. This CDR3 comprises 15 residues. The ends lost 2 bases at V and 10 bases at J; junction bases unmatched: 9. Germline V CDR1 and CDR2: SGDLS, YYNGEE. The CDR3 DNA reads as TGTGCCAGCAGCGTTGAGAGCGGGGGGGCTAGGGAGCAGTTCTTC. As protein: CASSVESGGAREQFF.

The chain recombines TRBV5-4 with TRBJ2-1; TRBD2 agrees at 15 bases. The V and J ends lost 0 bases and 0 bases, in that order; junction bases with no gene match: 4. Germline V gene lookup returns CDR1 SGHNT and CDR2 YYREEE (reference sequence). The CDR3 runs to 19 residues. The CDR3 sequence is CASSLGGLAGGSSYNEQFF. CDR3 DNA sequence: TGTGCCAGCAGCTTGGGCGGACTAGCGGGAGGGAGCTCCTACAATGAGCAGTTCTTC.

The chain has TRBV7-9 and TRBJ1-5; D unclear. Per germline, CDR1 SEHNR and CDR2 FQNEAQ (reference sequence). The CDR3 spans 12 residues. Trimming pared 6 bases from V and 3 bases from J, leaving 6 bases between. The CDR3 loop reads CASSLDNQPQHF. CDR3 coding DNA: TGTGCCAGCAGTCTAGACAATCAGCCCCAGCATTTT.

The chain links TRBV27 to TRBJ1-1; D uncertain. Trimming shortened V by 8 bases and J by 5 bases, and 18 bases separated the two germline ends. The V gene's germline CDR1 is MNHEY and CDR2 SMNVEV (reference sequence). The CDR3 is 14 amino acids. The CDR3 DNA reads TGTGCCAGCTCCCTCGAAGGGTGGAAAACTGAAGCTTTCTTT. This sequence encodes CASSLEGWKTEAFF.

The chain couples TRBV5-1 to TRBJ1-2; 9 nucleotides line up with TRBD1. V lost 0 bases, J lost 4 bases, and 1 base stayed unmatched. The CDR3 loop spans 14 amino acids. CDR1 and CDR2 from the germline V gene are SGHRS and YFSETQ. The DNA of the CDR3 is TGCGCCAGCAGCTTGGGACAGGGGGGCTATGGCTACACCTTC. Amino acids: CASSLGQGGYGYTF.

The rearrangement joins TRBV5-6 to TRBJ1-4; the match to TRBD1 covers 9 bases. The J segment lost 3 bases and the V segment lost 4 bases, leaving 10 bases of the junction unmatched. Per the germline V gene, CDR1 is SGHDT and CDR2 is YYEEEE. This CDR3 has 17 residues. The CDR3 sequence: CASSPRDRVMSNEKLFF. DNA for the CDR3: TGTGCCAGCAGCCCCCGGGACAGGGTCATGTCTAATGAAAAACTGTTTTTT.

The CDR3 coding sequence is TGCGCCAGCAGCTACGGGACACTCTCCTACGAGCAGTACTTC. Amino acid sequence: CASSYGTLSYEQYF. The chain uses TRBV5-1 and TRBJ2-7, with D possibly matching TRBD1 (6 bases). V was trimmed by 3 bases and J by 0 bases, leaving 10 bases between them. The CDR3 loop spans 14 amino acids. Germline loops: CDR1 SGHRS, CDR2 YFSETQ.

The V call is TRBV11-3, the J call TRBJ1-2, with D tentatively TRBD1 (5 bases). V was clipped by 5 bases and J by 5 bases, with 27 bases between them. This CDR3 is built from 18 residues. Germline V CDR1 and CDR2: SGHNT, YENEEA. CDR3 sequence (DNA): TGTGCCAGCAGCCCGCGACGAGTGAGTAGTATCGGGGGGTATGGCTACACCTTC. It encodes CASSPRRVSSIGGYGYTF. Variable domain in full (rest from reference TRBV11-3 and TRBJ1-2): EAGVVQSPRYKIIEKKQPVAFWCNPISGHNTLYWYLQNLGQGPELLIRYENEEAVDDSQLPKDRFSAERLKGVDSTLKIQPAELGDSAVYLCASSPRRVSSIGGYGYTFGSGTRLTVV.

This clone was observed once. CDR3 residues: CASSRVRGQETQYF. For the CDR3, the DNA is TGTGCCAGCAGCCGAGTGCGGGGTCAAGAGACCCAGTACTTC. This sequence joins TRBV5-8 and TRBJ2-5, with a tentative D call TRBD2 (6 bases). There are 14 residues in the CDR3. V was trimmed by 4 bases and J by 2 bases, leaving 12 bases between them. The germline V gene encodes CDR1 SGHTS and CDR2 YDEGEE.